This T cell receptor (beta chain) was found in a study of T cell repertoires in cytomegalovirus infection. Study at large: Recently identified HLA-C-restricted CMV epitopes and well-studied HLA-B-restricted CMV epitopes were used by the study. From public TCR beta signatures came an indication of both CMV infection and matching HLA type. Study results and caveats: Summed frequency of public TCR beta families distinguished CMV carriers with the relevant HLA. The ex vivo response showed dominance by HLA-C-restricted CMV-specific TCR beta clonotypes.

V lost 0 bases and J lost 0; bases outside the gene matches: 11. Germline V gives CDR1 MNHEY, CDR2 SVGEGT. The CDR3 is 18 amino acids. This clonotype turned up a few times. Its specificity is unknown. TCRdb recomputed calls from the reads with MiXCR, one row per CDR3 protein. There are approximately 470,000 distinct CDR3 sequences in the sample; more than 40% occur only once, and about 45% lies in the top ten. V and J are TRBV6-2 or TRBV6-3 and TRBJ2-7; TRBD1 matches 7 bases. The sequencing here drew on cultured PBMCs, taken from culture after CMV antigen stimulation. The receptor comes from a human donor in good health (CMV status not recorded). Some clones in this sample may be carry-over from other donors' samples. The CDR3 loop reads CASSYSTSQGSDSYEQYF. DNA for the CDR3: TGTGCCAGCAGTTACTCCACCTCACAGGGGAGCGACTCCTACGAGCAGTACTTC.